The source of this T cell receptor (beta chain) is a study of T cells in localized non-small cell lung cancer. General study points: Among the top 100 tumor clones, a median approximately 62 appeared in adjacent lung. Uninvolved neighboring lung showed the greatest T cell clonality, exceeding tumor. Sequencing, confined to only one tumor region, leaves heterogeneity possible.

Assay used: immunoSEQ multiplex PCR; TCRdb lists only in-frame clones, some missing. The sample carries under 70,000 clones, 75% to 90% recorded once. The CDR3 runs 15 residues. Losses at the gene ends were 5 bases for V and 5 bases for J; bases not matched to a gene: 9. Germline values: CDR1 SGHVS, CDR2 FNYEAQ. This clone was seen a handful of times. As yet, its antigen is unknown. V gene TRBV7-6 combines with J gene TRBJ1-1; 9 bases agree with TRBD1. The sample consisted of peripheral blood, taken before any cancer treatment. This TCR came from a woman aged 35 to 70 with stage I lung adenocarcinoma. The DNA for the CDR3 is TGTGCCAGCAGCAGGGGACAGGGTAAAACAACTGAAGCTTTCTTT. The encoded protein is CASSRGQGKTTEAFF.